These 32 T cell receptor beta chains originate from one sample sequenced in a study of T cell clonality in common variable immunodeficiency. Profiled with immunoSEQ multiplex PCR; TCRdb holds only in-frame clones, not every one. The sample presents roughly 42,000 clones, none singletons. The sequenced sample consisted of peripheral blood mononuclear cells. The source of these receptors is a person aged 18 to 69 in good health.

This clone was recorded a few times. The observed sequence ends 3 residues before the CDR3 terminus, with the missing tail filled in from the germline J gene. The chain links TRBV10-2 to TRBJ2-7; 10 bases fit TRBD2. CDR1 is WSHSY, CDR2 SAAADI, per germline. The CDR3 is 14 residues long. The V and J ends lost 6 bases and 4 bases, in that order; junction bases with no gene match: 6. CDR3: CASRPSGGVYEQYF. The CDR3 bases that were read are TGCGCCAGCAGACCTAGCGGGGGCGTGTACGAG.

This clone was picked up many times. The CDR3 end falls 3 residues outside the read, so it is completed with the germline J gene. The rearrangement uses TRBV12-3 or TRBV12-4 and TRBJ2-7; TRBD1 agrees at 8 bases. V dropped 3 bases and J dropped 0; count of bases not matched to a gene: 4. This CDR3 has 15 amino acids. The CDR3 loop is CASSFGTGGSYEQYF. CDR3 DNA, as far as it was read: TGTGCCAGCAGTTTTGGGACAGGCGGCTCCTACGAG.

Many counts were recorded for this clone. The read stops 3 residues short of the end of the CDR3; the missing end is completed from the germline J gene. This rearrangement joins TRBV6-4 to TRBJ1-1, with 8 positions matching TRBD1. This CDR3 comprises 15 residues. Losses at the gene ends were 7 bases for V and 3 bases for J; bases not matched to a gene: 10. Germline CDR1 and CDR2: MRHNA and SNTAGT. CDR3 bases read: TGTGCCAGCAAGGGACAGGACGCACCCGACACTGAA. Amino acid sequence: CASKGQDAPDTE. The whole CDR3 sequence is CASKGQDAPDTEAFF.

Details on this clone: The read falls 3 residues short of the CDR3 end, and the missing part is taken from the germline J gene. V and J are TRBV2 and TRBJ1-2; D call uncertain. In germline, CDR1 is SNHLY, CDR2 FYNNEI. CDR3 length: 14 residues. The ends were cut back, 3 bases at V and 2 bases at J, with 10 bases in the middle. CDR3 protein: CASSDGQVNYGYTF. CDR3 DNA, as far as it was read: TGTGCCAGCAGTGATGGGCAGGTCAACTATGGC. The complete variable domain, with remaining parts taken from reference TRBV2 and TRBJ1-2, reads EPEVTQTPSHQVTQMGQEVILRCVPISNHLYFYWYRQILGQKVEFLVSFYNNEISEKSEIFDDQFSVERPDGSNFTLKIRSTKLEDSAMYFCASSDGQVNYGYTFGSGTRLTVV.

This clone has at least ten counts. The read is 3 residues too short to cover the CDR3 end, so that end is filled in from the germline J gene. V and J are TRBV30 and TRBJ2-2, with D tentatively TRBD2 (5 bases). The germline V gene has CDR1 GTSNPN and CDR2 SVGIG (reference sequence). The CDR3 totals 16 residues. Trimming shortened V by 0 bases and J by 4 bases, and 15 bases separated the two germline ends. CDR3 loop: CAWSVRLALRTGELFF. CDR3 DNA, as far as it was read: TGTGCCTGGAGTGTACGGCTAGCCTTACGCACCGGGGAG.

In this sample, this clone turned up many times. The sequence runs out 3 residues before the end of the CDR3; the remainder is reconstructed from the germline J gene. V and J are TRBV7-2 and TRBJ2-1, with D possibly matching TRBD2 (7 bases). Germline assignment: CDR1 SGHTA and CDR2 FQGNSA. This CDR3 is 14 amino acids long. The V and J ends lost 4 bases and 9 bases respectively, with 16 bases between them. The part of the CDR3 DNA that was read is TGTGCCAGCAGCTCGCCTTTAGGGGGGGGTGAG. Protein product: CASSSPLGGGE. The whole CDR3 is CASSSPLGGGEQFF. Complete variable domain (other parts from reference TRBV7-2 and TRBJ2-1): GAGVSQSPSNKVTEKGKDVELRCDPISGHTALYWYRQSLGQGLEFLIYFQGNSAPDKSGLPSDRFSAERTGGSVSTLTIQRTQQEDSAVYLCASSSPLGGGEQFFGPGTRLTVL.

In this sample, this clone turned up many times. CDR3 bases read: TGTGCCTGGAGTGTACAGGCGAACACTGAA. Protein product: CAWSVQANTE. The full CDR3 protein reads CAWSVQANTEAFF. This chain joins TRBV30 and TRBJ1-1; a possible D gene is TRBD1 (5 bases). The CDR3 end is not reached by the read, which stops 3 residues before it; the germline J gene fills it in. The germline V and J ends were trimmed by 0 bases and 1 base, with 6 bases remaining between them. CDR1 and CDR2 (germline): GTSNPN, SVGIG (reference sequence). This CDR3 has 13 residues. The entire variable domain, with the rest obtained from reference TRBV30 and TRBJ1-1, is as follows: SQTIHQWPATLVQPVGSPLSLECTVEGTSNPNLYWYRQAAGRGLQLLFYSVGIGQISSEVPQNLSASRPQDRQFILSSKKLLLSDSGFYLCAWSVQANTEAFFGQGTRLTVV.

This clone occurred many times. The read terminates 3 residues before the CDR3 end, so the remaining end is supplied by the germline J gene. The chain combines TRBV5-6 with TRBJ1-4, with 8 nucleotides matching TRBD1. This CDR3 spans 15 amino acids. V lost 1 base and J lost 5; bases outside the gene matches: 4. From germline, CDR1 is SGHDT and CDR2 YYEEEE. Partial CDR3 DNA: TGTGCCAGCAGCTTGAGGTCAGGGGGCAATGAAAAA. It yields the protein CASSLRSGGNEK. The complete CDR3 reads CASSLRSGGNEKLFF. Drawing the rest from reference TRBV5-6 and TRBJ1-4, the complete variable domain is DAGVTQSPTHLIKTRGQQVTLRCSPKSGHDTVSWYQQALGQGPQFIFQYYEEEERQRGNFPDRFSGHQFPNYSSELNVNALLLGDSALYLCASSLRSGGNEKLFFGSGTQLSVL.

This clone has ten or more counts. The CDR3 end lies 3 residues beyond the end of the read and is filled in from the germline J gene. The V and J genes are TRBV20-1 and TRBJ2-2; D unresolved. Per germline, CDR1 DFQATT and CDR2 SNEGSKA (reference sequence). This CDR3 is built from 13 residues. CDR3 bases read: TGCAGCCCCAGAAGAGTCGACACCGGGGAG. Translated: CSPRRVDTGE. The full CDR3 protein reads CSPRRVDTGELFF.

This clone was counted many times. The covered CDR3 bases are TGTGCCAGCCGACCGGCGGGAGGAGAAGAGACC. Encoded protein: CASRPAGGEET. The full CDR3 reads CASRPAGGEETQYF. The chain carries TRBV2 and TRBJ2-5; 8 bases align to TRBD2. The CDR3 end lies 3 residues beyond the end of the read and is filled in from the germline J gene. Trimming removed 8 bases from V and 3 bases from J; junction bases left unmatched: 8. There are 14 residues in the CDR3. Germline V gives CDR1 SNHLY, CDR2 FYNNEI.

This clone was detected ten times or more. The CDR3 is cut off 3 residues early in the read; its end comes from the germline J gene. This rearrangement joins TRBV18 to TRBJ1-1; 8 nucleotides align to TRBD1. Looked up from germline, CDR1 is KGHSH and CDR2 is LQKENI. This CDR3 has 15 amino acids. V was clipped by 2 bases and J by 4 bases; unmatched bases: 6. The covered CDR3 bases are TGTGCCAGCTCACCATCTAAGCAGGGGGCCACTGAA. It specifies CASSPSKQGATE. The entire CDR3 reads CASSPSKQGATEAFF.

This clone occurred many times. The read stops 3 residues short of the end of the CDR3; the missing end is completed from the germline J gene. V gene TRBV12-3 or TRBV12-4 combines with J gene TRBJ2-3, with 12 bases that match TRBD1. The CDR3 is 15 amino acids. V shed 6 bases and J 4 bases; nucleotides not matched to a gene: 5. The chain's CDR3 is CASRVGTGGADTQYF. CDR3 DNA, as far as it was read: TGTGCCAGCAGAGTTGGGACAGGGGGCGCAGATACG.

In its sample, this clone was seen a few times. The missing CDR3 end, 3 residues past where the read stops, is filled in from the germline J gene. This chain connects TRBV7-6 to TRBJ1-3; D is perhaps TRBD1 (6 bases). This CDR3 has 12 residues. CDR1 and CDR2 from the germline V gene are SGHVS and FNYEAQ. Incomplete CDR3 DNA: TGTGCCAGCAGCTCCGACAGGCGAAGC. Its translation is CASSSDRRS. The whole CDR3 sequence reads CASSSDRRSIYF.

This clone was observed many times. From the germline J gene comes the end of the CDR3, since the read stops 3 residues before it. This rearrangement joins TRBV6-4 to TRBJ2-2, with 9 bases matching TRBD1. The germline V gene has CDR1 MRHNA and CDR2 SNTAGT. V was pared by 4 bases and J by 3 bases, with 0 bases of the junction left unmatched. The CDR3 is 14 residues long. The covered CDR3 bases are TGTGCCAGCAGTGGGGACAGGGACACCGGGGAG. Its translation: CASSGDRDTGE. The full CDR3 sequence reads CASSGDRDTGELFF.

Notes on this clone: The read gets to within 3 residues of the CDR3 end, and the germline J gene fills in the rest. The chain employs TRBV5-5 and TRBJ2-7; D unclear. Trimming removed 1 base at V and 2 bases at J, with 10 bases between. This CDR3 is 14 amino acids long. Germline CDR1 reads SGHKS; CDR2 reads YYEKEE (reference sequence). The CDR3 loop is CASSLYGLTYEQYF. CDR3 bases read: TGTGCCAGCAGCTTGTATGGGCTGACCTACGAG.

The table lists this clone with many counts. The CDR3 end falls 3 residues outside the read, so it is completed with the germline J gene. The V call is TRBV7-3, the J call TRBJ2-3, with TRBD2 identical over 12 bases. This CDR3 has 15 amino acids. With 5 bases clipped from V and 3 bases from J, the junction kept 3 bases outside the gene matches. In germline, CDR1 is SGHTA, CDR2 FQGTGA. The CDR3 loop reads CASSRLAGVTDTQYF. CDR3 DNA, as far as it was read: TGTGCCAGCAGCCGACTAGCGGGAGTGACAGATACG.

This clone was counted many times. Read data end 3 residues before the CDR3 end; the end is taken from the germline J gene. V gene TRBV19 combines with J gene TRBJ1-3, with D unclear. Trimming stripped 0 bases from V and 0 bases from J, with 9 bases between. The germline V gene encodes CDR1 LNHDA and CDR2 SQIVND (reference sequence). The CDR3 totals 16 residues. The CDR3 bases that were read are TGTGCCAGTAGTATAGATCCGTGGCTCTCTGGAAACACC. This translates into CASSIDPWLSGNT. The full CDR3 protein is CASSIDPWLSGNTIYF.

This clone was counted a few times. The read ends 3 residues shy of where the CDR3 ends; the end is completed using the germline J gene. The chain has TRBV18 and TRBJ1-5, with unresolved D. V lost 4 bases and J 4 bases, leaving 11 bases between the germline ends. Germline CDR1 KGHSH, CDR2 LQKENI. The CDR3 runs to 14 residues. CDR3: CASSQVAGNQPQHF. The CDR3 bases that were read are TGTGCCAGCTCACAGGTCGCGGGAAATCAGCCC.

This clone was observed at least ten times. The observed sequence ends 3 residues before the CDR3 terminus, with the missing tail filled in from the germline J gene. This rearrangement joins TRBV20-1 to TRBJ1-3; tentatively, D is TRBD1 (6 bases). Trimming shortened V by 3 bases and J by 0 bases, and 27 bases separated the two germline ends. The germline V gene encodes CDR1 DFQATT and CDR2 SNEGSKA (reference sequence). The CDR3 length is 20 residues. The covered CDR3 bases are TGCAGTGCTAGGCTGAAGGGACAACGAGTGCTTGTGGACTCTGGAAACACC. Translation: CSARLKGQRVLVDSGNT. The CDR3 reads in full as CSARLKGQRVLVDSGNTIYF.

This clone was recorded at least ten times. The read falls 3 residues short of the CDR3 end, and the missing part is taken from the germline J gene. V gene TRBV19 combines with J gene TRBJ1-5, with TRBD1 as a possible D gene (6 bases). CDR1 and CDR2 (germline): LNHDA, SQIVND (reference sequence). Trimming took off 7 bases at V and 2 bases at J, with 15 bases between the two ends. CDR3 length equals 15 residues. The sequenced part of the CDR3 DNA is TGTGCCAGTAAGGGCAGGGGCGTGGGCAATCAGCCC. The encoded protein is CASKGRGVGNQP. The full CDR3 sequence reads CASKGRGVGNQPQHF.

In its sample, this clone was seen many times. The covered CDR3 bases are TGCAGTGCTAGGGTAGGGGAACAGCCG. As protein: CSARVGEQP. From start to end, the CDR3 is CSARVGEQPQYF. The rearrangement links TRBV20-1 to TRBJ2-3; TRBD1 might be the D (5 bases). The sequence runs out 3 residues before the end of the CDR3; the remainder is reconstructed from the germline J gene. Germline lookup yields CDR1 DFQATT and CDR2 SNEGSKA (reference sequence). The CDR3 contains 12 residues.

This clone was observed many times. The CDR3 bases that were read are TGTGCCAGCAGTGCCCGGACAGGGAACACTGAA. Translating it yields CASSARTGNTE. The whole CDR3 protein reads CASSARTGNTEAFF. The chain joins TRBV6-1 to TRBJ1-1; 7 bases match TRBD1. The read gets to within 3 residues of the CDR3 end, and the germline J gene fills in the rest. V shed 4 bases, J shed 1 base, and the junction held 3 bases outside the gene matches. The CDR3 is 14 amino acids. Germline V lookup: CDR1 MNHNS, CDR2 SASEGT.

In this sample, this clone turned up many times. The CDR3 end falls 3 residues outside the read, so it is completed with the germline J gene. The gene calls are TRBV2 and TRBJ2-7; TRBD2 agrees at 7 bases. The length of the CDR3 is 13 residues. CDR1 is SNHLY and CDR2 is FYNNEI in the germline V gene. V gave up 11 bases and J gave up 1 base; unmatched junction bases: 8. The sequenced part of the CDR3 DNA is TGTGCCCTGGGGGGGAGAGCGTCCTACGAG. It yields the protein CALGGRASYE. The full CDR3 sequence reads CALGGRASYEQYF.

There are many counts of this clone. The read ends 3 residues early relative to the CDR3; the germline J gene fills the gap. This chain links TRBV20-1 with TRBJ2-4, with D tentatively TRBD1 (7 bases). Germline CDR1 is DFQATT and CDR2 is SNEGSKA (reference sequence). The CDR3 sequence is 14 residues long. With 6 bases removed from V and 1 base from J, the gap between germline ends came to 13 bases. The CDR3 bases that were read are TGCAGTGCCCCGGAGGGGGCGGCCAAAAACATT. Translation: CSAPEGAAKNI. Given in full, the CDR3 is CSAPEGAAKNIQYF.

This clone was observed many times. The DNA ends 3 residues before the CDR3 does, and the rest of the CDR3 is filled in from the germline J gene. This chain uses TRBV7-2 with TRBJ1-1, with D possibly being TRBD1 (6 bases). CDR3 length: 15 residues. The germline V gene has CDR1 SGHTA and CDR2 FQGNSA. The ends were cut back, 8 bases at V and 0 bases at J, with 16 bases in the middle. The CDR3 loop is CASRKGGGLNTEAFF. Partial CDR3 DNA: TGTGCCAGCCGCAAGGGGGGGGGCCTGAACACTGAA.

In this sample, this clone turned up many times. The DNA ends 3 residues before the CDR3 does, and the rest of the CDR3 is filled in from the germline J gene. The chain carries TRBV6-4 and TRBJ2-2; 7 bases are shared with TRBD1. With V trimmed by 3 bases and J by 4 bases, 5 bases remained unmatched. The CDR3 consists of 15 residues. The germline gives CDR1 MRHNA, CDR2 SNTAGT. The covered CDR3 bases are TGTGCCAGCAGTGAAACCCGGGACAGCACCGGGGAG. The encoded protein is CASSETRDSTGE. The entire CDR3 is CASSETRDSTGELFF.

This clone occurred many times. Read data end 3 residues before the CDR3 end; the end is taken from the germline J gene. This chain uses TRBV6-1 with TRBJ2-5; TRBD2 aligns across 7 bases. V lost 3 bases to trimming and J lost 3 bases; unmatched junction nucleotides: 4. The CDR3 consists of 14 residues. The germline V gene encodes CDR1 MNHNS and CDR2 SASEGT. The sequenced CDR3 bases are TGTGCCAGCAGTGACGTGGGGGGGGAAGAGACC. Its translation: CASSDVGGEET. Given in full, the CDR3 is CASSDVGGEETQYF.

Points on this clone: Read coverage stops 3 residues before the CDR3 terminus; the germline J gene supplies the remainder. The rearrangement joins TRBV7-9 to TRBJ1-6; perhaps TRBD1 as D (6 bases). The germline V gene encodes CDR1 SEHNR and CDR2 FQNEAQ (reference sequence). Trimming cost V 7 bases and J 5 bases, with 12 bases left between them. The CDR3 is made up of 14 amino acids. This CDR3 is CASTPWTDNSPLHF. Incomplete CDR3 DNA: TGTGCCAGCACCCCATGGACAGATAATTCACCC.

This clone was counted many times. The read ends 3 residues shy of where the CDR3 ends; the end is completed using the germline J gene. The rearrangement joins TRBV18 to TRBJ1-4; possible D gene TRBD1, 5 bases. The CDR3 is 13 residues long. Germline V CDR1 and CDR2: KGHSH, LQKENI. V lost 4 bases and J 6 bases, leaving 9 bases between the germline ends. The DNA read from the CDR3 is TGTGCCAGCTCACAGGGGTCTGATGAAAAA. Translation gives CASSQGSDEK. The whole CDR3 sequence reads CASSQGSDEKLFF.

This clone was observed a handful of times. A read error may be the cause here, since a much bigger clone is one base away. The sequenced CDR3 bases are TGTGCCAGTAGCTCCGGACTGATCTACGAG. Encoded protein: CASSSGLIYE. The full CDR3 protein reads CASSSGLIYEQYF. The chain carries TRBV19 and TRBJ2-7, with a weak D call TRBD2 (5 bases). The CDR3 end falls 3 residues outside the read, so it is completed with the germline J gene. CDR3 size: 13 residues. V was pared by 6 bases and J by 3 bases, with 12 bases between. The germline V gene has CDR1 LNHDA and CDR2 SQIVND (reference sequence). The variable domain in full, completed from reference TRBV19 and TRBJ2-7, reads DGGITQSPKYLFRKEGQNVTLSCEQNLNHDAMYWYRQDPGQGLRLIYYSQIVNDFQKGDIAEGYSVSREKKESFPLTVTSAQKNPTAFYLCASSSGLIYEQYFGPGTRLTVT.

In regard to this clone: The read terminates 3 residues before the CDR3 end, so the remaining end is supplied by the germline J gene. The V gene is TRBV18, the J gene TRBJ1-1, with 7 bases identical to TRBD1. There are 14 residues in the CDR3. V was pared by 6 bases and J by 0 bases, with 4 bases of the junction left unmatched. Germline CDR1 and CDR2: KGHSH and LQKENI. The DNA read from the CDR3 is TGTGCCAGCTCGGCTGGACAGGTGAACACTGAA. It specifies CASSAGQVNTE. The full CDR3 protein is CASSAGQVNTEAFF.

This clone was seen repeatedly, ten times or more. Read coverage stops 3 residues before the CDR3 terminus; the germline J gene supplies the remainder. V gene TRBV5-1 combines with J gene TRBJ2-7, with 12 bases aligning to TRBD2. Trimming took 2 bases from V and 4 from J; bases not matched to a gene: 1. There are 14 residues in the CDR3. The germline V gene has CDR1 SGHRS and CDR2 YFSETQ. CDR3 DNA (partial): TGCGCCAGCAGCTTAACTAGCGGGGGGTACGAG. Protein product: CASSLTSGGYE. From start to end, the CDR3 is CASSLTSGGYEQYF.